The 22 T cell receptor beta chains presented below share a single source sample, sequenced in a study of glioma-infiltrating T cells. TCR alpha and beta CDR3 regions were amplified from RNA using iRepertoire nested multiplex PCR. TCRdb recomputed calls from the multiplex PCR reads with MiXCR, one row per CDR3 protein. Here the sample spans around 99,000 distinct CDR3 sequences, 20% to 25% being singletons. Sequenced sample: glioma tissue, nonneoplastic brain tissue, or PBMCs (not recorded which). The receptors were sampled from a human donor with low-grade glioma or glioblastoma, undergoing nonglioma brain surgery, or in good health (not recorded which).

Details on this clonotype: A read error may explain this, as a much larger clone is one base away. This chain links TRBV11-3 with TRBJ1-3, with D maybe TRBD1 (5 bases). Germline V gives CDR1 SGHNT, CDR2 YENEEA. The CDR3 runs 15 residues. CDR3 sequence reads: CVSSTTVSSGNTIYF. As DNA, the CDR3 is TGTGTCAGCAGCACGACAGTGAGCTCTGGAAACACCATATATTTT. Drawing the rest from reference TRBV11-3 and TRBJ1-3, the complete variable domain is EAGVVQSPRYKIIEKKQPVAFWCNPISGHNTLYWYLQNLGQGPELLIRYENEEAVDDSQLPKDRFSAERLKGVDSTLKIQPAELGDSAVYLCVSSTTVSSGNTIYFGEGSWLTVV.

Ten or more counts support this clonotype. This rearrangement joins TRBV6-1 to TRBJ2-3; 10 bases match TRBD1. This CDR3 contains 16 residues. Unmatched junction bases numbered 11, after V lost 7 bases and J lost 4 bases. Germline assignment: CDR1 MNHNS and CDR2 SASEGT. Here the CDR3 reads CASTYNGQGVADTQYF. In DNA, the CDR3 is TGTGCCAGCACTTACAACGGACAGGGGGTCGCAGATACGCAGTATTTT.

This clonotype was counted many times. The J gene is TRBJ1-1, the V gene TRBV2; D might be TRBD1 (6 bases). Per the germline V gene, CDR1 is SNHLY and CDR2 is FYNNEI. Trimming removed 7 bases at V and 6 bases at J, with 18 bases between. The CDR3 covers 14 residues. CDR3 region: CASKGDGWLAEAFF. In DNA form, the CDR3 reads TGTGCCAGCAAGGGGGACGGGTGGCTCGCTGAAGCTTTCTTT.

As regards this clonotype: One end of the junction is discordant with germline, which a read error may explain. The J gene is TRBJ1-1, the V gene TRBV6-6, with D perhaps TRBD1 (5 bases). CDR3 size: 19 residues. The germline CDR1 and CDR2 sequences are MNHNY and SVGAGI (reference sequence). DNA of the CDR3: TGTTCCAGCAGTTACCGCCCGAGAAACGGGACTAGCCTGAACACTGAAGCTTTCTTT. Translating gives CSSSYRPRNGTSLNTEAFF.

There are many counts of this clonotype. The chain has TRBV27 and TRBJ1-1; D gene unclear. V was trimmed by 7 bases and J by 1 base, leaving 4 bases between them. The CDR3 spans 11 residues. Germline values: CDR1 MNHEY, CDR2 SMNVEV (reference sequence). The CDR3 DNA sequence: TGTGCCAGCAAACAGAACACTGAAGCTTTCTTT. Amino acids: CASKQNTEAFF.

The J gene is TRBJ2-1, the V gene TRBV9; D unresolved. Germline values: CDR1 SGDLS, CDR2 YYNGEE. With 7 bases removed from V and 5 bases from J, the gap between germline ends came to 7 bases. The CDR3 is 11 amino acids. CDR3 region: CASGPHNEQFF. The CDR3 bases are TGTGCCAGCGGTCCGCACAATGAGCAGTTCTTC.

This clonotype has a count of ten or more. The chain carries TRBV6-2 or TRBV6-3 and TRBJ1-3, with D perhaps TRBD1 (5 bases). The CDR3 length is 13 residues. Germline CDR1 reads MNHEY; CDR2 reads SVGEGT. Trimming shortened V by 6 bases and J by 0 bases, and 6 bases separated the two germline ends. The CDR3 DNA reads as TGTGCCAGCAGGACAGCCTCTGGAAACACCATATATTTT. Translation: CASRTASGNTIYF.

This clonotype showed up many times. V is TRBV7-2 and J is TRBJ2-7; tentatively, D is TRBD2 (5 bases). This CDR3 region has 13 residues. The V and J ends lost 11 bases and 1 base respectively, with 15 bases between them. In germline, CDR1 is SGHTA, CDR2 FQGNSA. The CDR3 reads CAGGKSVSYEQYF. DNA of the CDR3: TGTGCCGGAGGCAAGTCGGTTTCCTACGAGCAGTACTTC.

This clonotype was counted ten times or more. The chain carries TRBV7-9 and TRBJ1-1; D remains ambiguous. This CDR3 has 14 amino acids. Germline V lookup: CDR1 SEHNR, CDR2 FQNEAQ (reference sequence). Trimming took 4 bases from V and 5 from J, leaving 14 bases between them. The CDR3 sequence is CASSSQRVRTEAFF. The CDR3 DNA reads TGTGCCAGCAGCTCACAAAGGGTTCGTACTGAAGCTTTCTTT.

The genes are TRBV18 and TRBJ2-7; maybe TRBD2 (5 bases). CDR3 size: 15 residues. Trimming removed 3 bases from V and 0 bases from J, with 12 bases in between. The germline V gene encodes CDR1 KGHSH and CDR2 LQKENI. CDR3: CASSPEGFSSYEQYF. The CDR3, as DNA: TGTGCCAGCTCACCTGAGGGTTTTAGCTCCTACGAGCAGTACTTC.

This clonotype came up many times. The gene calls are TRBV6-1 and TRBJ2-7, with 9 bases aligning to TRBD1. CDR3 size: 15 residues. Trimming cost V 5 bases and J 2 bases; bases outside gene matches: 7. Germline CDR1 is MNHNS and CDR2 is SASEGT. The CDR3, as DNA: TGTGCCAGCAGTTGGGGGGGACAGGGTACCTACGAGCAGTACTTC. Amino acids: CASSWGGQGTYEQYF.

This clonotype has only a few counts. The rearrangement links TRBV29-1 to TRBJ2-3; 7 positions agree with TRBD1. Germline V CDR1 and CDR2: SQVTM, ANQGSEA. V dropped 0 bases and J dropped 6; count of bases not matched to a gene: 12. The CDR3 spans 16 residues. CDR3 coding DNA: TGCAGCGTTGAAGACCTAGACAGGGCCAAACCCGATACGCAGTATTTT. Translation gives CSVEDLDRAKPDTQYF.

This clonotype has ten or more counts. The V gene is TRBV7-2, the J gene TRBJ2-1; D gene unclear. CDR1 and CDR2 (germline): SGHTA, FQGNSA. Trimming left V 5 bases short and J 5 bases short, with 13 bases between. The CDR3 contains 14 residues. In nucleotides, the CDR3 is TGTGCCAGCAGCCCCCTCCTCCCGAACAATGAGCAGTTCTTC. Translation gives CASSPLLPNNEQFF.

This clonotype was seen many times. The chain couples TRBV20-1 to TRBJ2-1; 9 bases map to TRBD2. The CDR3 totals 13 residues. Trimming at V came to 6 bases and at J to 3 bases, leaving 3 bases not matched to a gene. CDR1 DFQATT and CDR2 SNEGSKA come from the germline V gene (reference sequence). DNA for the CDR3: TGCAGTGCCCTTAGCGGGGGCTACAATGAGCAGTTCTTC. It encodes CSALSGGYNEQFF.

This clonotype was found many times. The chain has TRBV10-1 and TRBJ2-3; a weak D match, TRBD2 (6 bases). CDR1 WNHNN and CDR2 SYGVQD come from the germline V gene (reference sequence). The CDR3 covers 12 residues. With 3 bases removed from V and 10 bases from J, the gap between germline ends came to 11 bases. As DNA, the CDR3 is TGCGCCAGCAGTGATTCCGGGGACTCGCAGTATTTT. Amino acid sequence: CASSDSGDSQYF.

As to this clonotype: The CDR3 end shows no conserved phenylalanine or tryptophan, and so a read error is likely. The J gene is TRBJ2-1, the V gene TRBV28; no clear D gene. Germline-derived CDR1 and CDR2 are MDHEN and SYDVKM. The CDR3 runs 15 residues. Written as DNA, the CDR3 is TGTGCCAGCAGTTTACGCGAGTACACCTACAATGATCAGTTCTGC. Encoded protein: CASSLREYTYNDQFC.

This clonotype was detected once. CDR3 nucleotide sequence: TGCAGTGCTCCAAGACTAGCGGGCAACTATGAGCAGTTCTTC. As protein: CSAPRLAGNYEQFF. The chain joins TRBV20-1 to TRBJ2-1; 10 positions match TRBD2. The CDR3 runs to 14 residues. V lost 5 bases and J lost 8; bases outside the gene matches: 9. Germline V gives CDR1 DFQATT, CDR2 SNEGSKA (reference sequence).

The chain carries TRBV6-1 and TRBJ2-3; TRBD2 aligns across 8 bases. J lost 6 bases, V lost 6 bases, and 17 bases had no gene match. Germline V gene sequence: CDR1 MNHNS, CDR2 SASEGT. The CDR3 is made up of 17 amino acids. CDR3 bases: TGTGCCAGCAGCCTAAGCCTACTAGCGGAAGGGACGGATACGCAGTATTTT. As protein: CASSLSLLAEGTDTQYF.

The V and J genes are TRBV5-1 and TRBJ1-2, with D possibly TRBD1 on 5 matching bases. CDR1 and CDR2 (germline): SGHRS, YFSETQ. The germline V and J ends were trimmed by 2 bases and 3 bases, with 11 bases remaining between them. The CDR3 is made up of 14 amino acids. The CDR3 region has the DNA TGCGCCAGCAGCTTAAGGGGTTTATACTATGGCTACACCTTC. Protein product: CASSLRGLYYGYTF. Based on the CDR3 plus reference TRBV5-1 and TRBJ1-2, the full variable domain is KAGVTQTPRYLIKTRGQQVTLSCSPISGHRSVSWYQQTPGQGLQFLFEYFSETQRNKGNFPGRFSGRQFSNSRSEMNVSTLELGDSALYLCASSLRGLYYGYTFGSGTRLTVV.

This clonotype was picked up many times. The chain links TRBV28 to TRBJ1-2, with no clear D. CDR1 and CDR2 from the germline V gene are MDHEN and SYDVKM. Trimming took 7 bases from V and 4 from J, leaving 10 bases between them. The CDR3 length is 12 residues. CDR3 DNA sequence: TGTGCCAGCATCCAAGGAGGCTATGGCTACACCTTC. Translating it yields CASIQGGYGYTF.

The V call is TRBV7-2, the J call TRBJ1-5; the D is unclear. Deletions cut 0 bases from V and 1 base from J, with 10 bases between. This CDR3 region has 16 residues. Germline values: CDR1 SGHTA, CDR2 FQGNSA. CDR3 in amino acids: CASSLASVLSNQPQHF. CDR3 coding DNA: TGTGCCAGCAGCTTAGCTTCGGTTTTGAGCAATCAGCCCCAGCATTTT.

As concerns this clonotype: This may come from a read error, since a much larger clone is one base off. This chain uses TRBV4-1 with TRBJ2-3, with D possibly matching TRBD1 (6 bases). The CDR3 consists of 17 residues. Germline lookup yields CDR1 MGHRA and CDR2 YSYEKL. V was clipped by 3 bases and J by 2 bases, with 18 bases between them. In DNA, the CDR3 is TGCGCCAGCAGCCAGGGCGCAGCGAGGGGGATCACAGATACGCAGTATTTT. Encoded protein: CASSQGAARGITDTQYF.